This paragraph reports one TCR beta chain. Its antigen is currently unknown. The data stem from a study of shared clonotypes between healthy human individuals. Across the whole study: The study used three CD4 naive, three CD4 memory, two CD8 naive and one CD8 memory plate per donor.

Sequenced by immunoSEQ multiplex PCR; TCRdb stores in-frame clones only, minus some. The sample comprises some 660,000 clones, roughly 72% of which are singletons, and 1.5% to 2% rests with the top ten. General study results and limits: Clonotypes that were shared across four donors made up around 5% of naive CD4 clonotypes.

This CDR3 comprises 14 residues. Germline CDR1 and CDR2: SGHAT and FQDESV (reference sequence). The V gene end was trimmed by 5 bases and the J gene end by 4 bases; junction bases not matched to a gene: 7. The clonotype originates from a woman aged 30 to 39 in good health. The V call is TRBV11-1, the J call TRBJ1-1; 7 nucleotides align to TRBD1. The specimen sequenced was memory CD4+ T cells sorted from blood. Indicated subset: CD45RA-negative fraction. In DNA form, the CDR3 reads TGTGCCAGCAGCGGTAGACAGGGAGGCACTGAAGCTTTCTTT. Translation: CASSGRQGGTEAFF.